This record looks at one T cell receptor beta chain sequence and its context. The protocol was immunoSEQ multiplex PCR, while the TCRdb copy is restricted to in-frame clones and leaves out a portion. This sample carries some 57,000 clones, 90% of them seen once, and the ten largest clones take 10% to 15%. The source of the sample is a study of blood T cell repertoires in COVID-19. Germline V lookup: CDR1 SNHLY, CDR2 FYNNEI. CDR3 size: 15 residues. V was pared by 5 bases and J by 5 bases, with 6 bases of the junction left unmatched. This chain joins TRBV2 and TRBJ2-5; 12 bases align to TRBD1. The receptor comes from a man between 60 and 75 years old with active COVID-19. Sequencing used peripheral blood. The DNA for the CDR3 is TGTGCCAGCAGTTACGGGACAGGGGGCTGGGAGACCCAGTACTTC. Translated: CASSYGTGGWETQYF. Using reference TRBV2 and TRBJ2-5 for the parts outside the CDR3, the full variable domain is EPEVTQTPSHQVTQMGQEVILRCVPISNHLYFYWYRQILGQKVEFLVSFYNNEISEKSEIFDDQFSVERPDGSNFTLKIRSTKLEDSAMYFCASSYGTGGWETQYFGPGTRLLVL.